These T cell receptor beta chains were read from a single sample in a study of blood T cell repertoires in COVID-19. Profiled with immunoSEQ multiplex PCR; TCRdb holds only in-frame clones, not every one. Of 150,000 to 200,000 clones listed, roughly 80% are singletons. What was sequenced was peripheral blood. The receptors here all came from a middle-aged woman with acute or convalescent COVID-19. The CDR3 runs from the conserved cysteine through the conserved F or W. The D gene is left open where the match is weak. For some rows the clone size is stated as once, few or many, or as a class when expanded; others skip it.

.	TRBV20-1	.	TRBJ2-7	CSASQDRPYEQYF	TGCAGTGCTAGTCAGGACAGACCCTACGAGCAGTACTTC
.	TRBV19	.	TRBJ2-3	CASSTPLRGGTDTQYF	TGTGCCAGTAGTACCCCCCTCCGGGGAGGTACAGATACGCAGTATTTT
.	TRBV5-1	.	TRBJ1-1	CASSLGAGTEAFF	TGCGCCAGCAGCTTGGGGGCAGGCACTGAAGCTTTCTTT
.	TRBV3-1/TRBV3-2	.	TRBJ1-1	CASSPTGNTEAFF	TGTGCCAGCAGTCCAACAGGGAACACTGAAGCTTTCTTT
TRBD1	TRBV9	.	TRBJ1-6	CASSAGGSPLHF	TGTGCCAGCAGCGCAGGGGGATCACCCCTCCACTTT
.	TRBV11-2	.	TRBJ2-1	CASSLVGQAYNEQFF	TGTGCCAGCAGCTTAGTTGGTCAGGCGTACAATGAGCAGTTCTTC
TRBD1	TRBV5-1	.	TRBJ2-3	CASSLVPGQGRQYF	TGCGCCAGCAGCTTGGTTCCTGGACAGGGTCGGCAGTATTTT
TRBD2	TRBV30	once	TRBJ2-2	CAWRTSGSTGELFF	TGTGCCTGGAGGACTAGCGGGAGCACCGGGGAGCTGTTTTTT
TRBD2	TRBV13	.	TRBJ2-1	CASSVLSGGHLNEQFF	TGTGCCAGCAGCGTACTCTCGGGAGGGCACCTCAATGAGCAGTTCTTC
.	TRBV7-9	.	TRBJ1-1	CASSRRGGAGNTEAFF	TGTGCCAGCAGCCGGAGGGGCGGTGCTGGGAACACTGAAGCTTTCTTT
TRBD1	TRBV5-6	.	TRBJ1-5	CASSLGTGIQPQHF	TGTGCCAGCAGCTTAGGGACAGGTATTCAGCCCCAGCATTTT
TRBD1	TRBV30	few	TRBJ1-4	CAWSKWDRENEKLFF	TGTGCCTGGAGCAAATGGGACAGGGAGAATGAAAAACTGTTTTTT
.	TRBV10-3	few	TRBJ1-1	CAIRGRDTEAFF	TGTGCCATCAGAGGCAGGGACACTGAAGCTTTCTTT
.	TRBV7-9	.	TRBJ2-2	CASSTGHGTGELFF	TGTGCCAGCAGCACCGGTCACGGCACCGGGGAGCTGTTTTTT
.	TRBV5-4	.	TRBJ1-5	CASSLGGGDQPQHF	TGTGCCAGCAGCTTGGGTGGAGGGGATCAGCCCCAGCATTTT
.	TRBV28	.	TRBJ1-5	CASSFSGYSNQPQHF	TGTGCCAGCAGTTTTTCGGGATATAGCAATCAGCCCCAGCATTTT
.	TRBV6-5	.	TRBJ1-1	CASVRGSNTEAFF	TGTGCCAGCGTGCGAGGATCAAACACTGAAGCTTTCTTT
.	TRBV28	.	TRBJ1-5	CASSFGHYSNQPQHF	TGTGCCAGCAGTTTTGGACACTATAGCAATCAGCCCCAGCATTTT
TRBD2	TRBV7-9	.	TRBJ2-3	CASSPRERWDTQYF	TGTGCCAGCAGCCCGCGGGAGAGATGGGATACGCAGTATTTT
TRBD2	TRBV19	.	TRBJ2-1	CASSTTSGRYNEQFF	TGTGCCAGTAGTACCACTAGCGGGAGATACAATGAGCAGTTCTTC
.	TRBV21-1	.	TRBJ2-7	CASRGEIRGNPYEQYF	TGTGCCAGCAGGGGGGAGATCAGGGGGAACCCCTACGAGCAGTACTTC
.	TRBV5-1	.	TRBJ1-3	CASSFSTDFSGNTIYF	TGCGCCAGCAGCTTCTCCACAGATTTCTCTGGAAACACCATATATTTT
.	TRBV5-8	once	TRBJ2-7	CASSRGDRTYEQYF	TGTGCCAGCAGCAGGGGGGACAGAACCTACGAGCAGTACTTC
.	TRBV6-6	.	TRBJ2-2	CASSYGPGELFF	TGTGCCAGCAGTTACGGGCCCGGGGAGCTGTTTTTT
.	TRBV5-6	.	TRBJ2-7	CASSGKLDRRRYEQYF	TGTGCCAGCAGCGGAAAATTAGACAGACGCCGCTACGAGCAGTACTTC
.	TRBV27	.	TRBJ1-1	CASSLNSWATEAFF	TGTGCCAGCAGTTTAAATAGTTGGGCCACTGAAGCTTTCTTT
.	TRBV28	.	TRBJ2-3	CASSVKVDNTDTQYF	TGTGCCAGCAGTGTAAAAGTGGACAACACAGATACGCAGTATTTT